This T cell receptor beta chain was captured in a study of OX40 agonist ivuxolimab in advanced cancers. In the study overall: Partial responses were seen in three patients, one with hepatocellular carcinoma and two with cutaneous melanoma. Study-level points and caveats: There were, on average, more expanded clones in CD8+ T cells than in CD4+. No determination was made of the antigen specificity of the expanded peripheral T cells.

The CDR3 is 12 amino acids. V lost 1 base to trimming and J lost 11 bases, with 9 bases between them. The V gene's germline CDR1 is LNHDA and CDR2 SQIVND (reference sequence). Turning to this clone: What it recognizes is unknown.

The assay was immunoSEQ multiplex PCR, and TCRdb's table has in-frame clones only and misses some. This table holds about 10,000 clones, roughly nine tenths found once. The rearrangement joins TRBV19 to TRBJ1-5; D remains unclear. The input for sequencing was CD4+ or CD8+ T cells sorted from blood, taken in a trial of the OX40 agonist ivuxolimab. This sequence was found in an adult with an advanced solid tumor such as melanoma, head and neck, liver or kidney cancer. This CDR3 is CASSIGLESQHF. The CDR3 DNA reads TGTGCCAGTAGTATAGGATTAGAATCCCAGCATTTT.